The subject of this entry is one T cell receptor (beta chain). Its antigen is unknown. Base qualities are not provided; no much larger clone lies one nucleotide away. This record belongs to a study of cytomegalovirus exposure and HLA in healthy donors (TCRdb year 2017). Regarding the research as a whole: A later analysis indicated that the 120 or so validation repertoires were generated on the platform also employed for the 600 to 750 repertoires of the first cohort. The aim of the study was to test whether cataloging public T cell receptors could identify signatures of past pathogen exposure. To predict cytomegalovirus infection status, the study combined high-throughput TCR immunosequencing, statistical association of individual TCRs with disease status, and machine learning. A separate validation cohort of some 130 different subjects was used in addition to the 666-subject first cohort. Overall study outcomes, separate from this receptor: The study listed 164 TCR beta chains as associated with cytomegalovirus. A few of the identified cytomegalovirus-associated TCR beta chains were confirmed in vitro to be specific for cytomegalovirus antigens. According to the authors, the approach could potentially be generalized to other disease states and immunological phenotypes. Most TCR sequences were seen in very few donors, while some public TCRs were found in many individuals. Cytomegalovirus status was reported to be diagnosed by the classifier with high specificity and sensitivity in both the original and validation cohorts. A later analysis found that TCRs clustered in the first cohort also tended to co-occur in the roughly 120 validation repertoires, with approximately 95% of cluster scores above 0. The validation cohort had no HLA typing available for a later analysis, so co-occurrence within that cohort was assessed over all 120 or so repertoires.

The method behind the library was the immunoSEQ multiplex PCR assay. The study's own analysis went as follows. A statistical classification framework was developed to diagnose cytomegalovirus status using the catalog of TCR beta chain sequences. TCRdb provides this immuneACCESS table in a form limited to in-frame rearrangements. Some clones are lacking; in checked studies, under half of them reflect an unresolved V gene, and why the rest are absent is not known. D and trimming were read from the DNA, whereas the V and J calls and clone size are those reported in that table. This sample is represented by around 55,000 clones; 75% to 95% of them were singletons. The ten largest account for roughly 3% of the sample. Donors formed part of the validation cohort, which comprised 120 or so subjects and was distinct from the first cohort of 670 or so subjects. Clipping removes 4 bases from V and 0 bases from J, with 6 as the unmatched junction base count. The CDR3 measures 17 amino acids from cysteine to phenylalanine. Only the CDR3 region is kept as DNA, spanning 51 bases read in frame from base 1. Looking up the germline V gene (reference sequence) yields CDR1 PRHDT and CDR2 FYEKMQ.

Recombination connected TRBV13 to TRBJ1-5, with 10 central nucleotides matching TRBD1. The receptor was isolated from a man aged 18 to 30 in good health and CMV-seronegative. The sample was PBMCs. CDR3 protein: CASSSGQGDFSNQPQHF. The sequence in DNA is TGTGCCAGCAGCTCCGGACAGGGGGATTTTAGCAATCAGCCCCAGCATTTT.